Following are 24 T cell receptor beta chains from one sample sequenced in a study of vaccination and CD4 T cells after COVID-19. The sample's treatment: roughly ten-day PBMC culture with coronavirus spike peptide pools or control peptides (ViraFEST assay). The study sequenced cultured CD4+ T cell DNA using the Oncomine TCR Beta short-read assay. TCRdb re-derived calls from the PCR reads in MiXCR, one entry per CDR3 protein. The sample lists approximately 20,000 distinct CDR3 sequences, about 56% seen once, with 9.5% to 13% in the top ten. Their antigens are not known. The source material was CD4+ T cells from blood, cultured in vitro. These receptors came from a human donor who had recovered from COVID-19.

V usage is TRBV5-1 and J usage is TRBJ2-5; D possibly corresponds to TRBD1 (6 bases). Per the germline V gene, CDR1 is SGHRS and CDR2 is YFSETQ. The CDR3 contains 15 residues. The V and J ends lost 2 bases and 1 base respectively, with 12 bases between them. In DNA form, the CDR3 reads TGCGCCAGCAGCTTCCCAGGGACAACCCAAGAGACCCAGTACTTC. Amino acids: CASSFPGTTQETQYF. Full variable domain (missing parts from reference TRBV5-1 and TRBJ2-5): KAGVTQTPRYLIKTRGQQVTLSCSPISGHRSVSWYQQTPGQGLQFLFEYFSETQRNKGNFPGRFSGRQFSNSRSEMNVSTLELGDSALYLCASSFPGTTQETQYFGPGTRLLVL.

The chain has TRBV6-5 and TRBJ1-6, with TRBD1 matching over 10 bases. Germline V gene lookup returns CDR1 MNHEY and CDR2 SVGAGI. This CDR3 spans 17 amino acids. Losses at the gene ends were 0 bases for V and 8 bases for J; bases not matched to a gene: 7. For the CDR3, the DNA is TGTGCCAGCAGTTACTCCGCAGGACAGGGGGTCTATTCACCCCTCCACTTT. Translating gives CASSYSAGQGVYSPLHF.

The chain has TRBV7-2 and TRBJ2-3; D perhaps matches TRBD1 (6 bases). There are 13 residues in the CDR3. V was shortened by 3 bases and J by 8 bases, with 12 bases between the two germline ends. Germline V lookup: CDR1 SGHTA, CDR2 FQGNSA. CDR3: CASSFGGLGTQYF. Here the CDR3 DNA reads TGTGCCAGCAGCTTTGGGGGCTTGGGTACGCAGTATTTT.

The chain is built from TRBV6-2 or TRBV6-3 and TRBJ1-1; tentative D call: TRBD1 (5 bases). The CDR3 is made up of 14 amino acids. The germline gives CDR1 MNHEY, CDR2 SVGEGT. Deletions cut 5 bases from V and 3 bases from J, with 13 bases between. The DNA for the CDR3 is TGTGCCAGCAGTGAGCTTACAGGTTACACTGAAGCTTTCTTT. Amino acid sequence: CASSELTGYTEAFF.

In its sample, this clonotype was seen once. This chain joins TRBV20-1 and TRBJ1-2; D remains unclear. There are 12 residues in the CDR3. Trimming left V 7 bases short and J 7 bases short, with 16 bases between. Germline-derived CDR1 and CDR2 are DFQATT and SNEGSKA (reference sequence). The CDR3 spells CSGDRGPSGYTF. In nucleotides, the CDR3 is TGCAGTGGCGACCGAGGCCCCTCTGGCTACACCTTC.

The chain employs TRBV4-3 and TRBJ2-2, with no clear D. Germline V lookup: CDR1 LGHNA, CDR2 YSLEER. This CDR3 contains 13 residues. Deletions cut 0 bases from V and 4 bases from J, with 3 bases between. The CDR3 spells CASSQDSTGELFF. The CDR3 region has the DNA TGCGCCAGCAGCCAAGATAGCACCGGGGAGCTGTTTTTT.

The rearrangement joins TRBV4-3 to TRBJ1-3, with D perhaps matching TRBD1 (5 bases). Trimming took off 4 bases at V and 0 bases at J, with 10 bases between the two ends. This CDR3 spans 15 amino acids. Germline lookup yields CDR1 LGHNA and CDR2 YSLEER. CDR3 sequence: CASSRGPVSGNTIYF. Here the CDR3 DNA reads TGCGCCAGCAGCCGGGGACCGGTCTCTGGAAACACCATATATTTT.

V is TRBV30 and J is TRBJ1-2; the D is unclear. Trimming took 3 bases from V and 8 from J, leaving 16 bases between them. The CDR3 has 13 amino acids. Germline CDR1 is GTSNPN and CDR2 is SVGIG (reference sequence). This CDR3 is CAWRERARDGYTF. The CDR3 bases are TGTGCCTGGAGGGAAAGGGCCCGCGACGGCTACACCTTC.

In this sample, this clonotype turned up a few times. The rearrangement links TRBV6-2 or TRBV6-3 to TRBJ1-6, with 10 nucleotides matching TRBD1. This CDR3 is built from 15 residues. CDR1 is MNHEY, CDR2 SVGEGT, per germline. Trimming took 6 bases from V and 8 from J; bases not matched to a gene: 7. CDR3 sequence reads: CASRLTGGAYSPLHF. DNA of the CDR3: TGTGCCAGCAGGCTGACAGGGGGCGCTTATTCACCCCTCCACTTT.

The chain has TRBV28 and TRBJ1-5; 7 bases match TRBD1. The CDR3 sequence is 14 residues long. The ends lost 9 bases at V and 3 bases at J; junction bases unmatched: 8. CDR1 MDHEN and CDR2 SYDVKM come from the germline V gene. CDR3 DNA: TGTGCCAGTCGCTTGGGACAGATCAATCAGCCCCAGCATTTT. Translating it yields CASRLGQINQPQHF.

In this sample, this clonotype turned up a few times. The rearrangement joins TRBV5-1 to TRBJ1-1, with D tentatively TRBD1 (6 bases). V lost 3 bases, J lost 1 base, and 7 bases lay in between. There are 13 residues in the CDR3. Germline-derived CDR1 and CDR2 are SGHRS and YFSETQ. The CDR3 DNA follows: TGCGCCAGCAGCTCGGGACAGAACACTGAAGCTTTCTTT. Translation gives CASSSGQNTEAFF.

This chain connects TRBV6-2 or TRBV6-3 to TRBJ1-2; no firm D call. Germline V gene lookup returns CDR1 MNHEY and CDR2 SVGEGT. Trimming removed 7 bases from V and 8 bases from J, with 5 bases in between. The CDR3 spans 9 residues. CDR3 coding DNA: TGTGCCAGCACGGGGGGCTACACCTTC. It specifies CASTGGYTF.

The chain recombines TRBV20-1 with TRBJ1-5; no reliable D call. With 0 bases removed from V and 2 bases from J, the gap between germline ends came to 11 bases. CDR1 and CDR2 (germline): DFQATT, SNEGSKA (reference sequence). The CDR3 totals 15 residues. The DNA of the CDR3 is TGCAGTGCTAGAGAAGTGGGGTCTCGCAATCAGCCCCAGCATTTT. Protein product: CSAREVGSRNQPQHF.

The chain's CDR3 is CASSLGTPPSLEQYF. The CDR3 coding sequence is TGTGCCAGCAGTTTAGGGACCCCCCCCTCTCTCGAGCAGTACTTC. This chain connects TRBV6-5 to TRBJ2-7; D tentatively reads TRBD1 or TRBD2 (5 bases each). Germline values: CDR1 MNHEY, CDR2 SVGAGI. There are 15 residues in the CDR3. The germline V and J ends were trimmed by 4 bases and 6 bases, with 19 bases remaining between them.

This chain links TRBV6-1 with TRBJ1-5; no firm D call. The CDR3 consists of 12 residues. V lost 5 bases to trimming and J lost 0 bases, with 2 bases between them. Germline V gene lookup returns CDR1 MNHNS and CDR2 SASEGT. CDR3 loop: CASSRSNQPQHF. The CDR3 bases are TGTGCCAGCAGTCGTAGCAATCAGCCCCAGCATTTT.

This clonotype was seen a few times. V gene TRBV10-3 combines with J gene TRBJ1-1; 7 bases fit TRBD1. The V gene end was trimmed by 5 bases and the J gene end by 5 bases; junction bases not matched to a gene: 2. This CDR3 contains 12 residues. Germline CDR1 reads ENHRY; CDR2 reads SYGVKD. The CDR3 loop reads CAISPQGTEAFF. CDR3 in DNA: TGTGCCATCAGTCCACAGGGGACTGAAGCTTTCTTT.

The V gene is TRBV19, the J gene TRBJ1-5, with a weak D call TRBD1 (5 bases). The length of the CDR3 is 12 residues. Germline assignment: CDR1 LNHDA and CDR2 SQIVND (reference sequence). Trimming removed 6 bases from V and 6 bases from J, with 9 bases in between. CDR3 DNA: TGTGCCAGTAGGGACGGGACTCAGCCCCAGCATTTT. Protein product: CASRDGTQPQHF.

This clonotype was seen only a few times. This rearrangement joins TRBV20-1 to TRBJ1-1; D is possibly TRBD1 (5 bases). This CDR3 comprises 12 residues. CDR1 and CDR2 from the germline V gene are DFQATT and SNEGSKA (reference sequence). Trimming took off 2 bases at V and 4 bases at J, with 8 bases between the two ends. CDR3 protein: CSARNTGTEAFF. The CDR3 bases are TGCAGTGCTAGAAATACAGGCACTGAAGCTTTCTTT.

The chain recombines TRBV20-1 with TRBJ1-5; TRBD1 aligns across 7 bases. CDR3 length equals 13 residues. Germline V gives CDR1 DFQATT, CDR2 SNEGSKA (reference sequence). The V segment lost 3 bases and the J segment 6 bases; nucleotides outside the gene matches: 5. The chain's CDR3 is CSASRGGGQPQHF. The CDR3 DNA reads as TGCAGTGCTAGCAGGGGGGGAGGTCAGCCCCAGCATTTT.

This chain uses TRBV6-1 with TRBJ1-5; D call uncertain. V lost 3 bases and J 7 bases, leaving 10 bases between the germline ends. This CDR3 has 13 residues. In germline, CDR1 is MNHNS, CDR2 SASEGT. Here the CDR3 reads CASSESALQPQHF. In nucleotides, the CDR3 is TGTGCCAGCAGTGAGTCAGCCTTACAGCCCCAGCATTTT.

There are a few counts of this clonotype. The gene calls are TRBV6-1 and TRBJ2-5, with TRBD1 matching over 9 bases. The CDR3 has 13 residues. Germline V gene sequence: CDR1 MNHNS, CDR2 SASEGT. V lost 8 bases and J lost 7; bases outside the gene matches: 8. CDR3 protein: CASGTGGAVTQYF. In nucleotides, the CDR3 is TGTGCCAGCGGCACAGGGGGCGCGGTGACCCAGTACTTC.

The chain carries TRBV24-1 and TRBJ1-5; 10 nucleotides agree with TRBD1. This CDR3 is 18 amino acids long. J lost 5 bases, V lost 0 bases, and 9 bases had no gene match. The V gene's germline CDR1 is KGHDR and CDR2 SFDVKD. Written as DNA, the CDR3 is TGTGCCACCAGTGATTTGAAGTCATGGACAGGGGGGGATCAGCCCCAGCATTTT. It yields the protein CATSDLKSWTGGDQPQHF.

This rearrangement joins TRBV20-1 to TRBJ2-1; 12 bases agree with TRBD1. Germline V gives CDR1 DFQATT, CDR2 SNEGSKA (reference sequence). The CDR3 runs 14 residues. J gave up 7 bases and V 7 bases, and 8 bases lay outside the gene matches. Here the CDR3 DNA reads TGCAGTGTTTTCGGGACAGGGGGCTGGAATGAGCAGTTCTTC. It translates to CSVFGTGGWNEQFF.

The sample holds a few counts of this clonotype. This chain connects TRBV27 to TRBJ1-2; D might be TRBD1 (6 bases). CDR1 is MNHEY, CDR2 SMNVEV, per germline (reference sequence). The CDR3 extends over 15 amino acids. With 0 bases removed from V and 4 bases from J, the gap between germline ends came to 12 bases. The CDR3 DNA is TGTGCCAGCAGTTTATCGGGGGGCCCCATCTATGGCTACACCTTC. Amino acid sequence: CASSLSGGPIYGYTF.